Following are 12 T cell receptor beta chains from one sample sequenced in a study of pediatric ulcerative colitis. TCRdb's table, derived via immunoSEQ multiplex PCR, lists solely in-frame clones and lacks some. The sample carries under 70,000 clones, 87% recorded once. Sequencing was carried out using blood. These receptors came from a boy younger than 18 who was a control in a study of pediatric ulcerative colitis.

The V call is TRBV2, the J call TRBJ2-2; D is ambiguous. The germline CDR1 and CDR2 sequences are SNHLY and FYNNEI. CDR3 length: 10 amino acids. Deletions cut 6 bases from V and 6 bases from J, with 2 bases between. The CDR3 nucleotides are TGTGCCAGCAGGTCCGGGGAGCTGTTTTTT. It specifies CASRSGELFF.

This chain joins TRBV7-2 and TRBJ2-7; possibly TRBD2 for D (5 bases). The CDR3 is 14 residues long. CDR1 and CDR2 (germline): SGHTA, FQGNSA. V was cut by 1 base and J by 0 bases, with 7 bases left in between. In nucleotides, the CDR3 is TGTGCCAGCAGCTTAGTAGGAGGCTCCTACGAGCAGTACTTC. Translated: CASSLVGGSYEQYF.

The CDR3 DNA sequence: TGTGCCAGCAGCCCCGGTGGTAGCGGGAGCCAAGGAGAGACCCAGTACTTC. It yields the protein CASSPGGSGSQGETQYF. The chain carries TRBV11-1 and TRBJ2-5; TRBD2 agrees at 9 bases. The CDR3 has 17 residues. Trimming removed 5 bases from V and 4 bases from J; junction bases left unmatched: 14. In germline, CDR1 is SGHAT, CDR2 FQDESV (reference sequence).

CDR3 bases: TGTGCCAGCAGCTTCCGTCCGGGACGGACTGACACTAACTATGGCTACACCTTC. Amino acids: CASSFRPGRTDTNYGYTF. This chain connects TRBV7-8 to TRBJ1-2, with a weak D call TRBD1 (5 bases). Trimming removed 3 bases at V and 0 bases at J, with 20 bases between. CDR3 size: 18 residues. CDR1 is SGHVS and CDR2 is FQNEAQ in the germline V gene.

The V and J genes are TRBV5-4 and TRBJ1-6; possibly TRBD1 for D (5 bases). The CDR3 has 13 residues. Trimming took 4 bases from V and 7 from J, leaving 9 bases between them. Germline V gene lookup returns CDR1 SGHNT and CDR2 YYREEE (reference sequence). CDR3 sequence (DNA): TGTGCCAGCAGCGGAGACAGAAATTCACCCCTCCACTTT. Its protein product is CASSGDRNSPLHF.

The chain links TRBV4-3 to TRBJ1-4, with 12 bases matching TRBD1. The germline V gene encodes CDR1 LGHNA and CDR2 YSLEER. The V and J ends lost 4 bases and 6 bases, in that order; junction bases with no gene match: 12. This CDR3 is built from 18 residues. The CDR3 nucleotides read TGCGCCAGCAGCCCCGATGGGACAGGGGGCGCGTTTGATGAAAAACTGTTTTTT. Translating it yields CASSPDGTGGAFDEKLFF.

J is TRBJ2-3 and V is TRBV4-3; 11 bases align to TRBD2. Losses at the gene ends were 1 base for V and 8 bases for J; bases not matched to a gene: 17. Germline V CDR1 and CDR2: LGHNA, YSLEER. This CDR3 is built from 19 residues. The CDR3, as DNA: TGCGCCAGCAGCCAAGGGCTAGCGGGGGGTCTCGGATTGGCTTCTACGCAGTATTTT. Its protein product is CASSQGLAGGLGLASTQYF.

The CDR3 here is CASSLPRTGRITGELFF. In nucleotides, the CDR3 is TGTGCCAGCAGCCTCCCCAGGACAGGCCGGATCACCGGGGAGCTGTTTTTT. This chain links TRBV5-5 with TRBJ2-2; TRBD1 agrees at 7 bases. The V segment lost 4 bases and the J segment 4 bases; nucleotides outside the gene matches: 13. The V gene's germline CDR1 is SGHKS and CDR2 YYEKEE (reference sequence). The CDR3 loop spans 17 amino acids.

The chain employs TRBV4-3 and TRBJ1-3; the D is unclear. V lost 2 bases, J lost 0 bases, and 8 bases lay in between. CDR1 and CDR2 from the germline V gene are LGHNA and YSLEER. The CDR3 consists of 15 residues. The CDR3 protein is CASSQTDSSGNTIYF. In DNA form, the CDR3 reads TGCGCCAGCAGCCAAACGGACTCCTCTGGAAACACCATATATTTT.

The V and J genes are TRBV6-1 and TRBJ1-3; unclear D gene. CDR1 and CDR2 from the germline V gene are MNHNS and SASEGT. This CDR3 spans 15 amino acids. Deletions cut 2 bases from V and 4 bases from J, with 12 bases between. In DNA, the CDR3 is TGTGCCAGCAGTGAAATGTTCTTAGGGGGAAACACCATATATTTT. Amino acid sequence: CASSEMFLGGNTIYF.

The CDR3 is CASSPTPGQGNIGGELFF. The CDR3 nucleotides are TGTGCCAGCTCACCGACACCGGGACAGGGAAATATCGGCGGGGAGCTGTTTTTT. This chain joins TRBV18 and TRBJ2-2; 9 positions match TRBD1. The CDR3 covers 18 residues. The J segment lost 7 bases and the V segment lost 3 bases, leaving 15 bases of the junction unmatched. In germline, CDR1 is KGHSH, CDR2 LQKENI.

V gene TRBV11-2 combines with J gene TRBJ2-5; the D is unclear. The V gene lost 8 bases and the J gene lost 2 bases, with 12 bases spanning the gap. This CDR3 is built from 13 residues. Germline V CDR1 and CDR2: SGHAT, FQNNGV. The CDR3 is CASGIVLQETQYF. CDR3 DNA: TGTGCCAGCGGAATAGTCCTTCAAGAGACCCAGTACTTC.